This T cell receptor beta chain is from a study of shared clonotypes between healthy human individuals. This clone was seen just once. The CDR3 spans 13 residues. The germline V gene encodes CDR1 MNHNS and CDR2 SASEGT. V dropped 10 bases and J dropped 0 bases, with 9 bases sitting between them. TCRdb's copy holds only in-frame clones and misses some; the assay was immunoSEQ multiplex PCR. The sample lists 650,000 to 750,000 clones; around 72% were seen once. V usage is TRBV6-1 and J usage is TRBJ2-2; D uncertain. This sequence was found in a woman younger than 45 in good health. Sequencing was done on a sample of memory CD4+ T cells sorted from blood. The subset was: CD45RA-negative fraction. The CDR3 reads CAIGYPNTGELFF. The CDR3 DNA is TGTGCCATCGGCTACCCGAACACCGGGGAGCTGTTTTTT.